This entry concerns a single T cell receptor beta chain. This record comes from a study of blood T cell repertoires in COVID-19. Whole-study context: Specimens from acute and convalescent COVID-19 originated in the United States, Italy and Spain.

TCRdb's table, derived via immunoSEQ multiplex PCR, lists solely in-frame clones and lacks some. The data contain about 240,000 clones, about four fifths of them singletons. The Seattle patients joined while their infection was active and were tracked longitudinally afterward. The material sequenced was peripheral blood. This clonotype was obtained from a woman of 80 years or more with COVID-19, enrolled during active disease.

CDR3 loop: CASSLDSYNEQFF. DNA for the CDR3: TGTGCCAGCAGCCTCGACAGTTACAATGAGCAGTTCTTC. The chain has TRBV7-3 and TRBJ2-1, with TRBD1 as a possible D gene (5 bases). The V end lost 5 bases, the J end lost 4 bases, and 9 bases lay between the germline ends. This CDR3 has 13 amino acids. Per germline, CDR1 SGHTA and CDR2 FQGTGA.